This T cell receptor beta chain appears in the sequencing data of a study of post-analysis software for immune sequencing data. Across the study: Relapsing-remitting, secondary progressive and progressive-relapsing courses of multiple sclerosis were included.

This clonotype was counted a few times. Its antigen is unidentified. Regarding the study as a whole: Samples from a shared batch, those prepared together, strongly co-clustered by F measure. Patients carried roughly 5 TRBV segments more frequently than controls did, and TRBV5-6, TRBV5-1 and TRBV20-1 were among them. Controls significantly exceeded multiple sclerosis patients in normalized Chao1 diversity.

Trimming took off 1 base at V and 0 bases at J, with 6 bases between the two ends. Per the germline V gene, CDR1 is SNHLY and CDR2 is FYNNEI. The CDR3 has 14 residues. Built from TCR beta cDNA, the libraries had unique molecular identifiers in them. Starting from roughly 1 to 10 million T cells, the study yielded roughly 0.5 million cDNA molecules. MiXCR, applied by TCRdb to the PCR reads, yields one record per CDR3 protein. The repertoire includes roughly 700,000 distinct CDR3 sequences, 30% of them detected once, and roughly 0.57% sits in the top ten. Material for sequencing was blood. This chain uses TRBV2 with TRBJ2-5; D gene unclear. The TCR comes from a girl under 18 with multiple sclerosis. CDR3 loop: CASSEVEYQETQYF. The CDR3 DNA is TGTGCCAGCAGTGAAGTAGAGTACCAAGAGACCCAGTACTTC.